The next 32 T cell receptor beta chains were all read from a single sample in a study of CD4 T cells in relation to SARS-CoV-2 and coronaviruses. For these TCRs, the target antigens are not known. The unexposed donors gave CD4+ T cells in about 2011-2019, prior to COVID-19. The cells were cultured for over eight days before CD4+ T cells were isolated. Sequencing was performed with immunoSEQ multiplex PCR; in TCRdb, only in-frame clones are kept and a portion is missing. The table includes roughly 30,000 clones, 74% detected once. Source material: CD4+ T cells from PBMCs, cultured in vitro. These TCRs come from a human donor in good health.

This chain joins TRBV6-2 or TRBV6-3 and TRBJ2-3; the match to TRBD2 covers 13 bases. Germline V gene data show CDR1 as MNHEY and CDR2 as SVGEGT. The CDR3 length is 16 residues. Germline trimming cut 2 bases from V and 2 bases from J; bases unmatched to any gene: 1. The CDR3 DNA reads TGTGCCAGCAGTTACGGACTAGCGGGGGACACAGATACGCAGTATTTT. Protein sequence: CASSYGLAGDTDTQYF.

This chain connects TRBV12-3 or TRBV12-4 to TRBJ2-2; D not resolved. The CDR3 is 12 residues long. V lost 6 bases and J lost 3, with 5 bases in between. The CDR3 DNA reads TGTGCCAGCAGCATTCACACCGGGGAGCTGTTTTTT. This gives the protein CASSIHTGELFF.

The CDR3 DNA reads as TGTGCCAGCTCTTCAAAGCCGGCGCGGAGCACAGATACGCAGTATTTT. It codes for CASSSKPARSTDTQYF. The V and J genes are TRBV27 and TRBJ2-3; D unclear. In germline, CDR1 is MNHEY, CDR2 SMNVEV (reference sequence). The CDR3 consists of 16 residues. V was cut by 8 bases and J by 0 bases, with 18 bases left in between.

This clone was recorded only once. The chain joins TRBV5-1 to TRBJ1-2; TRBD1 agrees at 8 bases. The CDR3 is 13 amino acids. CDR1 SGHRS and CDR2 YFSETQ come from the germline V gene. Unmatched junction bases numbered 4, after V lost 3 bases and J lost 6 bases. The CDR3 bases are TGCGCCAGCAGCTCGACAGGGGTCGATGGCTACACCTTC. Translating it yields CASSSTGVDGYTF.

The chain recombines TRBV5-5 with TRBJ2-2; TRBD1 aligns across 9 bases. The CDR3 extends over 16 amino acids. Germline V gives CDR1 SGHKS, CDR2 YYEKEE (reference sequence). The trim removed 2 bases at V and 3 bases at J, leaving 5 bases unmatched. The CDR3 DNA reads TGTGCCAGCAGCTTACACAGGGGGCGAGACACCGGGGAGCTGTTTTTT. The encoded protein is CASSLHRGRDTGELFF.

The chain carries TRBV7-8 and TRBJ2-5; the D is unclear. Trimming pared 1 base from V and 2 bases from J, leaving 8 bases between. Germline CDR1 and CDR2: SGHVS and FQNEAQ. CDR3 length: 14 amino acids. CDR3 amino acids: CASSLDAGQETQYF. CDR3 in DNA: TGTGCCAGCAGCTTAGATGCAGGACAAGAGACCCAGTACTTC. The entire variable domain, with the rest obtained from reference TRBV7-8 and TRBJ2-5, is as follows: GAGVSQSPRYKVAKRGQDVALRCDPISGHVSLFWYQQALGQGPEFLTYFQNEAQLDKSGLPSDRFFAERPEGSVSTLKIQRTQQEDSAVYLCASSLDAGQETQYFGPGTRLLVL.

This clone has a single count. V usage is TRBV12-3 or TRBV12-4 and J usage is TRBJ1-2, with a tentative D call TRBD1 (5 bases). The CDR3 contains 13 residues. V lost 7 bases and J lost 6, with 15 bases in between. CDR3 in amino acids: CASTMTAGNGYTF. For the CDR3, the DNA is TGTGCCAGCACCATGACAGCTGGCAATGGCTACACCTTC.

The chain carries TRBV6-2 or TRBV6-3 and TRBJ2-3; D perhaps matches TRBD2 (6 bases). Germline V gives CDR1 MNHEY, CDR2 SVGEGT. The V gene lost 2 bases and the J gene lost 6 bases, with 15 bases spanning the gap. This CDR3 is built from 15 residues. CDR3 amino acids: CASSYRAGGVDTQYF. CDR3 DNA sequence: TGTGCCAGCAGTTACCGGGCAGGCGGGGTGGATACGCAGTATTTT.

The rearrangement uses TRBV14 and TRBJ2-3; no clear D. This CDR3 has 14 amino acids. Germline loops: CDR1 SGHDN, CDR2 FVKESK. V was clipped by 6 bases and J by 4 bases, with 14 bases between them. CDR3 nucleotide sequence: TGTGCCAGCAGTCTGGATTTTGGAGCAGATACGCAGTATTTT. Translation gives CASSLDFGADTQYF.

The V call is TRBV2, the J call TRBJ1-1; the D is unclear. Germline assignment: CDR1 SNHLY and CDR2 FYNNEI. Trimming stripped 7 bases from V and 1 base from J, with 7 bases between. The CDR3 totals 12 residues. The CDR3 region is CASKLGNTEAFF. In DNA, the CDR3 is TGTGCCAGCAAACTGGGGAACACTGAAGCTTTCTTT.

This clone showed up just a few times. The chain joins TRBV7-3 to TRBJ2-1, with 12 bases matching TRBD2. The CDR3 runs 16 residues. Germline V CDR1 and CDR2: SGHTA, FQGTGA. Trimming removed 2 bases from V and 7 bases from J; junction bases left unmatched: 6. The CDR3 here is CASSLLLAGGGNEQFF. DNA for the CDR3: TGTGCCAGCAGCTTACTACTAGCGGGAGGTGGGAATGAGCAGTTCTTC.

The chain links TRBV18 to TRBJ2-2; TRBD1 is a possible D gene (6 bases). V shed 4 bases and J shed 5 bases, with 8 bases lying between them. This CDR3 is 13 amino acids long. Germline CDR1 and CDR2: KGHSH and LQKENI. CDR3 loop: CASSQQGTGELFF. The CDR3 nucleotides are TGTGCCAGCTCACAACAGGGAACCGGGGAGCTGTTTTTT.

This clone has only a few counts. The genes are TRBV6-2 or TRBV6-3 and TRBJ1-5; no reliable D call. This CDR3 has 15 residues. The ends were cut back, 0 bases at V and 2 bases at J, with 8 bases in the middle. Per the germline V gene, CDR1 is MNHEY and CDR2 is SVGEGT. Here the CDR3 reads CASSYSGEGNQPQHF. The CDR3 bases are TGTGCCAGCAGTTACTCCGGGGAGGGCAATCAGCCCCAGCATTTT.

This rearrangement joins TRBV7-9 to TRBJ2-7; D is perhaps TRBD2 (6 bases). With 8 bases removed from V and 4 bases from J, the gap between germline ends came to 15 bases. The CDR3 totals 13 residues. Germline CDR1 SEHNR, CDR2 FQNEAQ (reference sequence). The CDR3 nucleotides read TGTGCCAGCTGGAGAAGCGGGCCGTACGAGCAGTACTTC. Protein sequence: CASWRSGPYEQYF.

The gene calls are TRBV5-6 and TRBJ2-3; D is perhaps TRBD2 (7 bases). The germline CDR1 and CDR2 sequences are SGHDT and YYEEEE. The CDR3 has 16 residues. V dropped 0 bases and J dropped 0 bases, with 11 bases sitting between them. The CDR3 loop reads CASSLERDTSTDTQYF. The CDR3 DNA sequence: TGTGCCAGCAGCTTGGAGCGGGACACTAGCACAGATACGCAGTATTTT. Supplemented by reference TRBV5-6 and TRBJ2-3, the full variable domain reads DAGVTQSPTHLIKTRGQQVTLRCSPKSGHDTVSWYQQALGQGPQFIFQYYEEEERQRGNFPDRFSGHQFPNYSSELNVNALLLGDSALYLCASSLERDTSTDTQYFGPGTRLTVL.

The chain combines TRBV20-1 with TRBJ2-1; no clear D gene. This CDR3 has 11 amino acids. V was trimmed by 3 bases and J by 10 bases, leaving 10 bases between them. Per germline, CDR1 DFQATT and CDR2 SNEGSKA (reference sequence). The CDR3 region has the DNA TGCAGTGCTAGTGTATGGAACGAGCAGTTCTTC. Translated: CSASVWNEQFF.

The chain carries TRBV6-2 or TRBV6-3 and TRBJ2-5, with TRBD2 matching over 11 bases. The germline V gene has CDR1 MNHEY and CDR2 SVGEGT. The CDR3 length is 16 residues. V gave up 6 bases and J gave up 2 bases; unmatched junction bases: 8. The CDR3 spells CASSWISGGVQETQYF. The CDR3 bases are TGTGCCAGCAGCTGGATTAGCGGGGGGGTTCAAGAGACCCAGTACTTC.

The chain couples TRBV6-1 to TRBJ1-1, with D maybe TRBD1 (5 bases). CDR3 length equals 16 residues. Looked up from germline, CDR1 is MNHNS and CDR2 is SASEGT. V was cut by 1 base and J by 2 bases, with 14 bases left in between. DNA of the CDR3: TGTGCCAGCAGTGAAGGGGGGATTAAGCTTAACACTGAAGCTTTCTTT. It translates to CASSEGGIKLNTEAFF.

The J gene is TRBJ1-2, the V gene TRBV6-5; D perhaps matches TRBD1 (5 bases). Per germline, CDR1 MNHEY and CDR2 SVGAGI. Trimming removed 2 bases from V and 14 bases from J, with 15 bases in between. The CDR3 has 12 residues. CDR3 sequence (DNA): TGTGCCAGCAGTTACGATCTCGGGCCAGGGACCTTC. This translates into CASSYDLGPGTF.

This clone was recorded only once. The chain is built from TRBV13 and TRBJ2-3, with 11 bases identical to TRBD2. This CDR3 region has 14 residues. CDR1 is PRHDT, CDR2 FYEKMQ, per germline (reference sequence). Trimming took 10 bases from V and 6 from J; bases not matched to a gene: 9. CDR3 bases: TGTGCCACCCTGACTAGCGGGATTTCGGATACGCAGTATTTT. The encoded protein is CATLTSGISDTQYF.

CDR3 protein: CASNPRFGREEGQTQYF. In DNA form, the CDR3 reads TGTGCCAGCAACCCCCGGTTCGGCAGGGAAGAAGGACAGACCCAGTACTTC. The rearrangement links TRBV5-6 to TRBJ2-5; tentative D call: TRBD1 (5 bases). The CDR3 loop spans 17 amino acids. With 6 bases removed from V and 6 bases from J, the gap between germline ends came to 27 bases. In germline, CDR1 is SGHDT, CDR2 YYEEEE.

The rearrangement uses TRBV29-1 and TRBJ1-2; unclear D gene. V gave up 6 bases and J gave up 0 bases, with 14 bases separating them. The CDR3 has 14 amino acids. Germline V gene sequence: CDR1 SQVTM, CDR2 ANQGSEA. CDR3: CSVGGIEANYGYTF. The CDR3 DNA follows: TGCAGCGTGGGAGGTATAGAAGCTAACTATGGCTACACCTTC.

This clone has only a few counts. The chain combines TRBV7-9 with TRBJ2-1, with D possibly being TRBD2 (5 bases). Germline V gives CDR1 SEHNR, CDR2 FQNEAQ (reference sequence). The CDR3 loop spans 14 amino acids. Deletions cut 5 bases from V and 5 bases from J, with 13 bases between. The CDR3 nucleotides are TGTGCCAGCAGCCTCCGGGATCAGAACAATGAGCAGTTCTTC. It specifies CASSLRDQNNEQFF.

The CDR3 loop is CAWSRGAGSGNTIYF. The CDR3 DNA reads as TGTGCCTGGAGTAGGGGGGCGGGCTCTGGAAACACCATATATTTT. The rearrangement joins TRBV30 to TRBJ1-3; weak D call: TRBD1 (6 bases). Trimming pared 2 bases from V and 0 bases from J, leaving 11 bases between. Germline V gene lookup returns CDR1 GTSNPN and CDR2 SVGIG (reference sequence). The CDR3 length is 15 residues.

The sample holds one count of this clone. The chain couples TRBV4-2 to TRBJ2-7; no firm D call. Germline V CDR1 and CDR2: LGHNA, YNFKEQ. CDR3 length: 12 amino acids. Deletions cut 4 bases from V and 6 bases from J, with 10 bases between. CDR3 amino acids: CASSPRSSEQYF. For the CDR3, the DNA is TGTGCCAGCAGCCCCCGGAGCAGCGAGCAGTACTTC.

The V call is TRBV4-1, the J call TRBJ1-6, with TRBD1 identical over 11 bases. Trimming at V came to 3 bases and at J to 7 bases, leaving 8 bases not matched to a gene. The germline V gene has CDR1 MGHRA and CDR2 YSYEKL. The CDR3 is 17 residues long. CDR3 nucleotides: TGCGCCAGCAGCCAGGCCGGGACAGGGGGTGGGAATTCACCCCTCCACTTT. Protein sequence: CASSQAGTGGGNSPLHF.

The CDR3 reads CASSSQLRAFF. The CDR3 nucleotides read TGTGCCAGCAGTTCACAGCTAAGGGCTTTCTTT. The chain uses TRBV6-2 or TRBV6-3 and TRBJ1-1; no firm D call. The CDR3 consists of 11 residues. Germline V gives CDR1 MNHEY, CDR2 SVGEGT. Trimming removed 4 bases at V and 11 bases at J, with 11 bases between.

The rearrangement links TRBV7-2 to TRBJ2-5; TRBD2 agrees at 9 bases. The ends lost 2 bases at V and 0 bases at J; junction bases unmatched: 13. Germline CDR1 reads SGHTA; CDR2 reads FQGNSA. The CDR3 extends over 19 amino acids. CDR3 loop: CASSLRLQRGASYQETQYF. The CDR3 nucleotides are TGTGCCAGCAGCTTAAGGCTCCAGCGGGGGGCCTCGTACCAAGAGACCCAGTACTTC.

This clone has more than one count but fewer than ten. The V call is TRBV5-6, the J call TRBJ2-2; 9 bases match TRBD2. The V and J ends lost 4 bases and 7 bases, in that order; junction bases with no gene match: 14. CDR1 and CDR2 from the germline V gene are SGHDT and YYEEEE. The CDR3 has 17 residues. The CDR3 DNA follows: TGTGCCAGCAGCCCTCTTTGGGTAGCGGGAGATCACGGGGAGCTGTTTTTT. Its protein is CASSPLWVAGDHGELFF.

V gene TRBV7-2 combines with J gene TRBJ2-5; D remains ambiguous. In germline, CDR1 is SGHTA, CDR2 FQGNSA. The CDR3 runs 14 residues. The V end was cut by 5 bases, the J end by 2 bases, with 12 bases between. The CDR3 sequence: CASSVFGQQETQYF. The DNA for the CDR3 is TGTGCCAGCAGCGTTTTTGGGCAGCAAGAGACCCAGTACTTC.

J is TRBJ1-1 and V is TRBV18, with 10 bases aligning to TRBD1. The V gene's germline CDR1 is KGHSH and CDR2 LQKENI. Trimming removed 4 bases from V and 4 bases from J; junction bases left unmatched: 6. The CDR3 is made up of 15 amino acids. CDR3 amino acids: CASSRTGGVGTEAFF. The CDR3 coding sequence is TGTGCCAGCTCACGGACAGGGGGTGTAGGCACTGAAGCTTTCTTT.

V usage is TRBV18 and J usage is TRBJ2-7; D is unresolved. CDR1 and CDR2 from the germline V gene are KGHSH and LQKENI. This CDR3 has 13 amino acids. Deletions cut 3 bases from V and 2 bases from J, with 8 bases between. The CDR3 region is CASSPGGTYEQYF. In DNA, the CDR3 is TGTGCCAGCTCACCGGGCGGAACCTACGAGCAGTACTTC.